These 9 T cell receptor beta chains were sequenced from one sample in a study of blood T cell repertoires in COVID-19. Using immunoSEQ multiplex PCR, the repertoire was profiled, and TCRdb retains in-frame clones only, with some absent. The sample lists fewer than 200,000 clones; around 74% were seen once. Sequencing input: peripheral blood. These receptors were collected from a woman older than 75 with acute or convalescent COVID-19.

The V gene is TRBV11-2, the J gene TRBJ2-7; perhaps TRBD2 as D (5 bases). This CDR3 spans 13 amino acids. Trimming removed 5 bases from V and 6 bases from J, with 14 bases in between. Germline assignment: CDR1 SGHAT and CDR2 FQNNGV. CDR3 loop: CASSPSTRGEQYF. The CDR3 region has the DNA TGTGCCAGCAGCCCTAGCACCCGGGGCGAGCAGTACTTC. Looking up the rest from reference TRBV11-2 and TRBJ2-7 gives the full variable domain: EAGVAQSPRYKIIEKRQSVAFWCNPISGHATLYWYQQILGQGPKLLIQFQNNGVVDDSQLPKDRFSAERLKGVDSTLKIQPAKLEDSAVYLCASSPSTRGEQYFGPGTRLTVT.

The J gene is TRBJ2-7, the V gene TRBV7-9; 8 bases match TRBD2. With V trimmed by 5 bases and J by 3 bases, 3 bases remained unmatched. Germline V CDR1 and CDR2: SEHNR, FQNEAQ (reference sequence). CDR3 length: 13 amino acids. The CDR3 DNA follows: TGTGCCAGCAGCCGGGGACTAGTCTACGAGCAGTACTTC. Protein: CASSRGLVYEQYF.

The chain uses TRBV19 and TRBJ2-7; 7 positions agree with TRBD2. The CDR3 contains 16 residues. V dropped 5 bases and J dropped 6; count of bases not matched to a gene: 16. CDR1 and CDR2 (germline): LNHDA, SQIVND (reference sequence). This chain's CDR3 is CASSPPPASGLGEQYF. CDR3 DNA: TGTGCCAGTAGTCCCCCTCCGGCTAGCGGACTGGGCGAGCAGTACTTC.

As concerns this clone: The sample has other DNA sequences that encode this CDR3 too. This chain uses TRBV12-3 or TRBV12-4 with TRBJ1-4, with 10 bases that match TRBD1. The ends lost 3 bases at V and 8 bases at J; junction bases unmatched: 0. The CDR3 has 13 residues. Here the CDR3 DNA reads TGTGCCAGCAGTTTGACAGGGGGCGAAAAACTGTTTTTT. Translating it yields CASSLTGGEKLFF.

This chain connects TRBV5-1 to TRBJ2-2, with TRBD1 matching over 8 bases. The trim removed 0 bases at V and 6 bases at J, leaving 7 bases unmatched. The CDR3 is made up of 16 amino acids. Per the germline V gene, CDR1 is SGHRS and CDR2 is YFSETQ. In DNA form, the CDR3 reads TGCGCCAGCAGCTTGGGGACAGGGCCTCTACCCGGGGAGCTGTTTTTT. Translating it yields CASSLGTGPLPGELFF.

This chain joins TRBV5-1 and TRBJ2-5, with 10 bases lining up with TRBD1. CDR1 and CDR2 from the germline V gene are SGHRS and YFSETQ. J was trimmed by 5 bases and V by 2 bases; bases with no gene match: 15. The CDR3 is 18 amino acids. CDR3 bases: TGCGCCAGCAGCTTCGGGACAGGGGCCCGATCCCCCAGGGAGACCCAGTACTTC. Translated, it gives CASSFGTGARSPRETQYF.

This clone was counted between two and nine times. The V gene is TRBV27, the J gene TRBJ2-3; perhaps TRBD2 as D (6 bases). Germline assignment: CDR1 MNHEY and CDR2 SMNVEV (reference sequence). Between the trimmed V and J ends, which lost 5 bases and 4 bases, there was a span of 13 bases. The CDR3 totals 14 residues. The CDR3 sequence is CASSALGGADTQYF. For the CDR3, the DNA is TGTGCCAGCAGTGCCCTTGGAGGGGCAGATACGCAGTATTTT.

Turning to this clone: A read error may account for a junction end that differs from germline. The chain is built from TRBV28 and TRBJ2-7; D is perhaps TRBD1 (6 bases). Germline V CDR1 and CDR2: MDHEN, SYDVKM. The CDR3 consists of 12 residues. The CDR3 region has the DNA TGTGCCAGCAGCTATCCTACAGGGCCCCTCCACTTC. It codes for CASSYPTGPLHF. The full variable domain, its missing parts supplied by reference TRBV28 and TRBJ2-7, is DVKVTQSSRYLVKRTGEKVFLECVQDMDHENMFWYRQDPGLGLRLIYFSYDVKMKEKGDIPEGYSVSREKKERFSLILESASTNQTSMYLCASSYPTGPLHFGPGTRLTVT.

The CDR3 is CSGGDRLYEQFF. CDR3 bases: TGCAGCGGCGGCGACAGATTGTATGAGCAGTTCTTC. The J gene is TRBJ2-1, the V gene TRBV29-1, with D possibly being TRBD1 (5 bases). The CDR3 spans 12 residues. Looked up from germline, CDR1 is SQVTM and CDR2 is ANQGSEA. The germline V and J ends were trimmed by 7 bases and 8 bases, with 15 bases remaining between them.